This T cell receptor (beta chain) was identified during a study of a mutant IDH1 vaccine in newly diagnosed glioma. Documented time point: baseline, week 1 (first vaccination visit). Specified treatment: pre-vaccination baseline after standard-of-care therapy. TCRdb keeps only in-frame clones here, not all; method: immunoSEQ multiplex PCR. The sample includes some 50,000 clones, roughly 89% of them seen just once. The CDR3 is made up of 13 amino acids. V was pared by 5 bases and J by 1 base, with 8 bases between. CDR1 is MNHEY and CDR2 is SVGAGI in the germline V gene. Sequences were derived from PBMCs, sampled from a glioma patient treated with radiotherapy, temozolomide or both. The TCR originated in a man between 35 and 55 years old with glioma. J is TRBJ1-1 and V is TRBV6-5; no firm D call. The CDR3 DNA reads as TGTGCCAGCAGTCCCCTAGGGAACACTGAAGCTTTCTTT. Translation: CASSPLGNTEAFF.